What follows are 27 T cell receptor beta chains derived from one specimen sequenced in a study of cytomegalovirus exposure and HLA in healthy donors. The PCR was carried out with 60 Vbeta primers and 13 Jbeta primers. Using immunoSEQ multiplex PCR, the repertoire was profiled, and TCRdb retains in-frame clones only, with some absent. The sample has about 96,000 clones; around 77% are singletons. Sequencing input: PBMCs. All receptors derive from a man in his forties or fifties in good health and CMV-seropositive.

The CDR3 sequence: CASSYSTPGITEAFF. CDR3 nucleotide sequence: TGTGCCAGCAGTTACTCAACTCCGGGGATCACTGAAGCTTTCTTT. The chain joins TRBV6-5 to TRBJ1-1; D remains ambiguous. V was clipped by 0 bases and J by 4 bases, with 12 bases between them. This CDR3 region has 15 residues. The V gene's germline CDR1 is MNHEY and CDR2 SVGAGI.

The sample holds a few counts of this clone. The rearrangement uses TRBV6-5 and TRBJ1-1, with D unclear. The V gene's germline CDR1 is MNHEY and CDR2 SVGAGI. The V end was cut by 0 bases, the J end by 4 bases, with 6 bases between. CDR3 size: 13 residues. DNA for the CDR3: TGTGCCAGCAGTTACTCGGCAGGCACTGAAGCTTTCTTT. Residues: CASSYSAGTEAFF.

The sample holds a few counts of this clone. The chain couples TRBV6-5 to TRBJ1-1, with D possibly being TRBD1 (6 bases). The CDR3 covers 12 residues. The ends were cut back, 5 bases at V and 6 bases at J, with 10 bases in the middle. Germline CDR1 is MNHEY and CDR2 is SVGAGI. The CDR3 coding sequence is TGTGCCAGCAGTCACAGGGATTCTGAAGCTTTCTTT. Translating gives CASSHRDSEAFF.

This clone was observed once. This chain joins TRBV30 and TRBJ2-3, with D perhaps matching TRBD2 (6 bases). The length of the CDR3 is 13 residues. With 3 bases removed from V and 5 bases from J, the gap between germline ends came to 12 bases. Per the germline V gene, CDR1 is GTSNPN and CDR2 is SVGIG (reference sequence). Here the CDR3 DNA reads TGTGCCTGGAGCGGGAGACCGATAGATACGCAGTATTTT. Translation gives CAWSGRPIDTQYF.

This chain joins TRBV7-2 and TRBJ2-6, with 7 bases fitting TRBD1. CDR3 length equals 17 residues. The ends lost 1 base at V and 2 bases at J; junction bases unmatched: 5. In germline, CDR1 is SGHTA, CDR2 FQGNSA. The CDR3 nucleotides read TGTGCCAGCAGCTTAGGGGGGACAGCCACTGGGGCCAACGTCCTGACTTTC. Its protein is CASSLGGTATGANVLTF.

The genes are TRBV2 and TRBJ2-1; D may be TRBD1 (6 bases). V was shortened by 6 bases and J by 0 bases, with 12 bases between the two germline ends. The CDR3 runs to 15 residues. Germline CDR1 SNHLY, CDR2 FYNNEI. The CDR3 loop is CASSKLGGSYNEQFF. Here the CDR3 DNA reads TGTGCCAGCAGCAAGTTAGGGGGCTCCTACAATGAGCAGTTCTTC.

Details on this clone: The junction does not match germline at one end; this may be a read error. The rearrangement uses TRBV5-5 and TRBJ1-1; D is possibly TRBD1 (5 bases). Germline loops: CDR1 SGHKS, CDR2 YYEKEE (reference sequence). CDR3 length: 13 amino acids. In DNA, the CDR3 is TGTGCCAGCCTCGCCGCGGGACTTAGAAAAGCTCTCTTT. It translates to CASLAAGLRKALF.

J is TRBJ1-1 and V is TRBV30; a possible D gene is TRBD1 (5 bases). The V end was cut by 6 bases, the J end by 5 bases, with 10 bases between. CDR1 GTSNPN and CDR2 SVGIG come from the germline V gene (reference sequence). The CDR3 spans 11 residues. The CDR3: CACGRGTEAFF. In nucleotides, the CDR3 is TGTGCCTGTGGAAGGGGAACTGAAGCTTTCTTT.

The chain has TRBV13 and TRBJ1-1; no definite D call. Germline loops: CDR1 PRHDT, CDR2 FYEKMQ (reference sequence). The CDR3 is 13 residues long. V lost 0 bases and J 6 bases, leaving 8 bases between the germline ends. The CDR3: CASSLGYLSEAFF. CDR3 DNA: TGTGCCAGCAGCTTAGGCTACCTTTCTGAAGCTTTCTTT. Drawing the rest from reference TRBV13 and TRBJ1-1, the complete variable domain is AAGVIQSPRHLIKEKRETATLKCYPIPRHDTVYWYQQGPGQDPQFLISFYEKMQSDKGSIPDRFSAQQFSDYHSELNMSSLELGDSALYFCASSLGYLSEAFFGQGTRLTVV.

The chain carries TRBV10-3 and TRBJ1-6; perhaps TRBD1 as D (6 bases). The germline V gene has CDR1 ENHRY and CDR2 SYGVKD. V lost 10 bases and J 11 bases, leaving 21 bases between the germline ends. The CDR3 extends over 14 amino acids. The CDR3 here is CATREGGVIPPLHF. In nucleotides, the CDR3 is TGTGCCACCAGAGAGGGGGGGGTTATCCCACCCCTCCACTTT.

This clone appeared a few times. V is TRBV7-9 and J is TRBJ2-1; TRBD1 agrees at 10 bases. There are 17 residues in the CDR3. The germline V gene encodes CDR1 SEHNR and CDR2 FQNEAQ (reference sequence). Losses at the gene ends were 3 bases for V and 5 bases for J; bases not matched to a gene: 10. The CDR3 loop reads CASSLRRDRGWNNEQFF. CDR3 sequence (DNA): TGTGCCAGCAGCTTGAGACGGGACAGGGGATGGAACAATGAGCAGTTCTTC. Looking up the rest from reference TRBV7-9 and TRBJ2-1 gives the full variable domain: DTGVSQNPRHKITKRGQNVTFRCDPISEHNRLYWYRQTLGQGPEFLTYFQNEAQLEKSRLLSDRFSAERPKGSFSTLEIQRTEQGDSAMYLCASSLRRDRGWNNEQFFGPGTRLTVL.

This chain uses TRBV13 with TRBJ2-1, with a tentative D call TRBD2 (5 bases). Germline assignment: CDR1 PRHDT and CDR2 FYEKMQ (reference sequence). Trimming left V 0 bases short and J 8 bases short, with 11 bases between. CDR3 length: 14 residues. CDR3 amino acids: CASSLGSGEYEQFF. CDR3 coding DNA: TGTGCCAGCAGCTTAGGTTCTGGGGAGTATGAGCAGTTCTTC.

This sequence joins TRBV4-2 and TRBJ2-7; D is ambiguous. Trimming took 1 base from V and 3 from J, leaving 10 bases between them. Germline V gene lookup returns CDR1 LGHNA and CDR2 YNFKEQ. This CDR3 spans 14 amino acids. The CDR3 DNA is TGTGCCAGCAGCCAAGCAACGGTTGACTACGAGCAGTACTTC. Translating gives CASSQATVDYEQYF.

The rearrangement joins TRBV4-3 to TRBJ2-7; possible D gene TRBD2, 6 bases. The V and J ends lost 8 bases and 5 bases respectively, with 19 bases between them. CDR1 and CDR2 from the germline V gene are LGHNA and YSLEER. The CDR3 sequence is 14 residues long. The CDR3 sequence is CASGLAGTGNEQYF. CDR3 coding DNA: TGCGCCAGCGGCCTGGCCGGGACTGGCAACGAGCAGTACTTC.

CDR3 sequence (DNA): TGTGCCTGGAACAGGGGGCTCTACGAGCAGTACTTC. Residues: CAWNRGLYEQYF. This sequence joins TRBV30 and TRBJ2-5, with 9 bases fitting TRBD1. The J call may be wrong; the DNA end is better matched by TRBJ2-7. The CDR3 loop spans 12 amino acids. Per germline, CDR1 GTSNPN and CDR2 SVGIG (reference sequence).

The chain recombines TRBV30 with TRBJ2-1; D remains ambiguous. The CDR3 covers 11 residues. The V end was cut by 8 bases, the J end by 2 bases, with 7 bases between. Germline CDR1 reads GTSNPN; CDR2 reads SVGIG (reference sequence). CDR3 sequence: CAHSAYNEQFF. The CDR3 region has the DNA TGTGCCCACAGTGCCTACAATGAGCAGTTCTTC.

The CDR3 loop reads CASSPAPGGGETQYF. Here the CDR3 DNA reads TGTGCCAGCAGCCCTGCCCCAGGGGGAGGCGAGACCCAGTACTTC. The chain is built from TRBV4-2 and TRBJ2-5; possibly TRBD1 for D (7 bases). Germline CDR1 and CDR2: LGHNA and YNFKEQ. This CDR3 has 15 amino acids. Trimming stripped 4 bases from V and 5 bases from J, with 17 bases between.

The chain employs TRBV5-4 and TRBJ2-7; 8 bases line up with TRBD1. The CDR3 sequence is 15 residues long. J lost 2 bases, V lost 4 bases, and 8 bases had no gene match. Germline assignment: CDR1 SGHNT and CDR2 YYREEE (reference sequence). CDR3: CASSLDRGQAYEQYF. CDR3 nucleotide sequence: TGTGCCAGCAGCCTTGACAGGGGACAGGCCTACGAGCAGTACTTC.

The chain has TRBV30 and TRBJ2-3; the match to TRBD2 covers 9 bases. In germline, CDR1 is GTSNPN, CDR2 SVGIG (reference sequence). V lost 4 bases, J lost 2 bases, and 10 bases stayed unmatched. The CDR3 runs to 16 residues. The CDR3 DNA sequence: TGTGCCTGGACAACTCCGGGACTAGCTAACACAGATACGCAGTATTTT. This gives the protein CAWTTPGLANTDTQYF. Using reference TRBV30 and TRBJ2-3 for the parts outside the CDR3, the full variable domain is SQTIHQWPATLVQPVGSPLSLECTVEGTSNPNLYWYRQAAGRGLQLLFYSVGIGQISSEVPQNLSASRPQDRQFILSSKKLLLSDSGFYLCAWTTPGLANTDTQYFGPGTRLTVL.

The chain couples TRBV6-1 to TRBJ2-5; perhaps TRBD2 as D (6 bases). Germline V CDR1 and CDR2: MNHNS, SASEGT. With 7 bases removed from V and 7 bases from J, the gap between germline ends came to 16 bases. The CDR3 contains 13 residues. The CDR3 spells CASIGDSLGTQYF. The CDR3 DNA is TGTGCCAGCATTGGGGACTCCCTGGGGACCCAGTACTTC.

The rearrangement joins TRBV19 to TRBJ1-6; D perhaps matches TRBD1 (6 bases). Trimming shortened V by 2 bases and J by 10 bases, and 18 bases separated the two germline ends. The CDR3 consists of 16 residues. Germline CDR1 is LNHDA and CDR2 is SQIVND (reference sequence). CDR3 coding DNA: TGTGCCAGTAGTATACGGGCGGCAGGGACATCATCACCCCTCCACTTT. It translates to CASSIRAAGTSSPLHF.

The chain combines TRBV19 with TRBJ1-1; TRBD1 aligns across 9 bases. Germline V gives CDR1 LNHDA, CDR2 SQIVND (reference sequence). V shed 3 bases and J 0 bases; nucleotides not matched to a gene: 8. The CDR3 covers 17 residues. Written as DNA, the CDR3 is TGTGCCAGTAGTATCAAGGGGACAGGGATTATGAACACTGAAGCTTTCTTT. This encodes CASSIKGTGIMNTEAFF. The full variable domain, rest sourced from reference TRBV19 and TRBJ1-1, is DGGITQSPKYLFRKEGQNVTLSCEQNLNHDAMYWYRQDPGQGLRLIYYSQIVNDFQKGDIAEGYSVSREKKESFPLTVTSAQKNPTAFYLCASSIKGTGIMNTEAFFGQGTRLTVV.

The CDR3 loop reads CATSRAGTGVSRNSPLHF. The CDR3 DNA is TGTGCCACCAGCAGAGCCGGGACAGGGGTATCAAGGAATTCACCCCTCCACTTT. This chain uses TRBV15 with TRBJ1-6, with 10 bases aligning to TRBD1. Losses at the gene ends were 1 base for V and 7 bases for J; bases not matched to a gene: 10. Germline-derived CDR1 and CDR2 are LNHNV and YYDKDF (reference sequence). The CDR3 is 18 amino acids.

The gene calls are TRBV27 and TRBJ1-1; 7 bases match TRBD1. The CDR3 contains 11 residues. Germline loops: CDR1 MNHEY, CDR2 SMNVEV (reference sequence). Trimming at V came to 11 bases and at J to 4 bases, leaving 4 bases not matched to a gene. For the CDR3, the DNA is TGTGCCGCACAGGGGTTCACTGAAGCTTTCTTT. This encodes CAAQGFTEAFF.

The CDR3 coding sequence is TGTGCCAGCAGACCCCATGAAGCGGGGCGTTACGCCGGGGAGCTGTTTTTT. This sequence encodes CASRPHEAGRYAGELFF. The chain recombines TRBV28 with TRBJ2-2, with 7 bases that match TRBD2. This CDR3 region has 17 residues. The germline CDR1 and CDR2 sequences are MDHEN and SYDVKM. The V and J ends lost 6 bases and 6 bases, in that order; junction bases with no gene match: 16.

The CDR3 loop is CASSDRGGSNQPQHF. For the CDR3, the DNA is TGTGCCAGCAGTGACCGAGGGGGAAGCAATCAGCCCCAGCATTTT. The rearrangement uses TRBV25-1 and TRBJ1-5, with TRBD1 as a possible D gene (6 bases). The CDR3 has 15 residues. The V gene's germline CDR1 is MGHDK and CDR2 SYGVNS. V dropped 3 bases and J dropped 1 base, with 10 bases sitting between them.

This sequence joins TRBV9 and TRBJ1-3; no reliable D call. Between the trimmed V and J ends, which lost 0 bases and 0 bases, there was a span of 7 bases. Germline CDR1 and CDR2: SGDLS and YYNGEE. CDR3 length: 15 residues. CDR3 in amino acids: CASSVDESSGNTIYF. The CDR3 DNA sequence: TGTGCCAGCAGCGTAGACGAGTCCTCTGGAAACACCATATATTTT.